What follows are 2 T cell receptor beta chains derived from one specimen sequenced in a study of blood T cell repertoires in COVID-19. Only in-frame clones appear in the TCRdb table, and some are missing; sequencing was by immunoSEQ multiplex PCR. The data show some 80,000 clones, about 88% seen once. The specimen was peripheral blood. These receptors were taken from a man in his fifties or sixties with COVID-19, enrolled during active disease.

V is TRBV5-1 and J is TRBJ1-4; weak D call: TRBD1 (5 bases). Trimming removed 0 bases from V and 3 bases from J, with 15 bases in between. Germline lookup yields CDR1 SGHRS and CDR2 YFSETQ. CDR3 length equals 17 residues. CDR3 loop: CASSLAGAGPANEKLFF. The CDR3 region has the DNA TGCGCCAGCAGCTTGGCCGGGGCGGGACCGGCTAATGAAAAACTGTTTTTT.

The chain combines TRBV25-1 with TRBJ2-3, with 10 bases aligning to TRBD2. The CDR3 length is 18 residues. Per the germline V gene, CDR1 is MGHDK and CDR2 is SYGVNS. J was trimmed by 1 base and V by 7 bases; bases with no gene match: 14. CDR3 sequence (DNA): TGTGCCAGCACCTCAGGGACTAGCGTCATGATTGGCACAGATACGCAGTATTTT. This codes for CASTSGTSVMIGTDTQYF.